These 32 T cell receptor beta chains share one sample of origin, sequenced in a study of blood T cell repertoires in COVID-19. Here immunoSEQ multiplex PCR was the method, and the copy in TCRdb shows in-frame clones only, minus some. The table lists about 210,000 clones, less than 90% of them singletons. Material: peripheral blood. The receptors stem from a middle-aged man with acute or convalescent COVID-19.

The gene calls are TRBV25-1 and TRBJ2-2, with 7 bases that match TRBD2. After removal of 6 bases from V and 6 bases from J, the junction contained 10 bases not matched to a gene. The germline V gene has CDR1 MGHDK and CDR2 SYGVNS. The CDR3 covers 15 residues. The CDR3 nucleotides are TGTGCCAGCAGCTCGCGGGGGACCGGAGCCGGGGAGCTGTTTTTT. It specifies CASSSRGTGAGELFF. Full variable domain (rest looked up from reference TRBV25-1 and TRBJ2-2): EADIYQTPRYLVIGTGKKITLECSQTMGHDKMYWYQQDPGMELHLIHYSYGVNSTEKGDLSSESTVSRIRTEHFPLTLESARPSHTSQYLCASSSRGTGAGELFFGEGSRLTVL.

The chain carries TRBV3-1 (or the pseudogene TRBV3-2) and TRBJ2-7; TRBD2 aligns across 9 bases. Germline CDR1 LGHDT, CDR2 YNNKEL (reference sequence). This CDR3 has 16 residues. The V gene end was trimmed by 0 bases and the J gene end by 7 bases; junction bases not matched to a gene: 10. The CDR3 sequence: CASSQEPGLAAGEQYF. In DNA form, the CDR3 reads TGTGCCAGCAGCCAAGAACCGGGACTAGCTGCTGGAGAGCAGTACTTC.

This clone was picked up one time. Other DNA sequences in the same sample also yield this CDR3. V usage is TRBV6-5 and J usage is TRBJ2-1; possible D gene TRBD2, 6 bases. V was clipped by 2 bases and J by 0 bases, with 8 bases between them. The CDR3 length is 15 residues. Germline assignment: CDR1 MNHEY and CDR2 SVGAGI. CDR3 residues: CASSYGGGSYNEQFF. The DNA of the CDR3 is TGTGCCAGCAGTTACGGGGGAGGCTCCTACAATGAGCAGTTCTTC.

The chain carries TRBV3-1 (or the pseudogene TRBV3-2) and TRBJ2-3, with 8 bases identical to TRBD2. The CDR3 extends over 14 amino acids. The germline V gene encodes CDR1 LGHDT and CDR2 YNNKEL (reference sequence). The trim removed 3 bases at V and 2 bases at J, leaving 1 base unmatched. CDR3 in amino acids: CASSQGLVTDTQYF. The CDR3 region has the DNA TGTGCCAGCAGCCAGGGACTAGTCACAGATACGCAGTATTTT.

This chain links TRBV25-1 with TRBJ1-3, with unresolved D. CDR1 is MGHDK, CDR2 SYGVNS, per germline. The CDR3 length is 13 residues. V lost 2 bases to trimming and J lost 4 bases, with 6 bases between them. CDR3 region: CASSEPLGNTIYF. CDR3 coding DNA: TGTGCCAGCAGTGAACCCCTGGGAAACACCATATATTTT.

The chain employs TRBV7-6 and TRBJ2-7; 9 nucleotides match TRBD2. The germline V gene has CDR1 SGHVS and CDR2 FNYEAQ. CDR3 length: 16 amino acids. V lost 4 bases, J lost 3 bases, and 10 bases stayed unmatched. The CDR3 protein is CASSSRVSGGNYEQYF. CDR3 in DNA: TGTGCCAGCAGCTCCCGGGTTAGCGGGGGAAACTACGAGCAGTACTTC.

V gene TRBV2 combines with J gene TRBJ2-1; 9 nucleotides line up with TRBD2. V dropped 7 bases and J dropped 0; count of bases not matched to a gene: 10. The CDR3 totals 17 residues. CDR1 and CDR2 from the germline V gene are SNHLY and FYNNEI. CDR3 loop: CASIRREGPHSYNEQFF. The CDR3 nucleotides read TGTGCCAGCATCCGGCGGGAGGGCCCACACTCCTACAATGAGCAGTTCTTC. Based on the CDR3 plus reference TRBV2 and TRBJ2-1, the full variable domain is EPEVTQTPSHQVTQMGQEVILRCVPISNHLYFYWYRQILGQKVEFLVSFYNNEISEKSEIFDDQFSVERPDGSNFTLKIRSTKLEDSAMYFCASIRREGPHSYNEQFFGPGTRLTVL.

With regard to this clone: Distinct nucleotide sequences in the sample also encode this CDR3. The chain is built from TRBV27 and TRBJ1-1; D is possibly TRBD1 (5 bases). Germline CDR1 reads MNHEY; CDR2 reads SMNVEV (reference sequence). The V and J ends lost 2 bases and 0 bases respectively, with 7 bases between them. The CDR3 totals 14 residues. This CDR3 is CASSLQGLNTEAFF. The DNA of the CDR3 is TGTGCCAGCAGTTTACAGGGCTTGAACACTGAAGCTTTCTTT.

V gene TRBV4-1 combines with J gene TRBJ1-1; D not certain. Trimming took 1 base from V and 0 from J, leaving 9 bases between them. Germline V gene sequence: CDR1 MGHRA, CDR2 YSYEKL. There are 15 residues in the CDR3. The CDR3 reads CASSQGLGMNTEAFF. DNA for the CDR3: TGCGCCAGCAGCCAAGGACTAGGGATGAACACTGAAGCTTTCTTT.

The chain joins TRBV29-1 to TRBJ2-5; the match to TRBD1 covers 12 bases. Germline V gives CDR1 SQVTM, CDR2 ANQGSEA. The V gene end was trimmed by 6 bases and the J gene end by 5 bases; junction bases not matched to a gene: 7. This CDR3 contains 14 residues. CDR3 region: CSVKGQGAGETQYF. In DNA, the CDR3 is TGCAGCGTCAAGGGACAGGGGGCGGGTGAGACCCAGTACTTC.

This clone was counted a single time. V usage is TRBV7-2 and J usage is TRBJ2-7, with 11 bases that match TRBD2. V gave up 5 bases and J gave up 2 bases; unmatched junction bases: 5. The CDR3 is made up of 15 amino acids. In germline, CDR1 is SGHTA, CDR2 FQGNSA. The chain's CDR3 is CASSPGLAETYEQYF. The CDR3 region has the DNA TGTGCCAGCAGCCCGGGACTAGCGGAGACCTACGAGCAGTACTTC.

The chain carries TRBV6-5 and TRBJ1-6; weak D call: TRBD1 (5 bases). This CDR3 is 15 amino acids long. Germline CDR1 and CDR2: MNHEY and SVGAGI. Trimming removed 6 bases from V and 5 bases from J, with 14 bases in between. The CDR3, as DNA: TGTGCCAGCAGGGCCCAGGGCCCCAATAATTCACCCCTCCACTTT. It is translated as CASRAQGPNNSPLHF.

The J gene is TRBJ2-2, the V gene TRBV3-1 (or the pseudogene TRBV3-2); 9 nucleotides agree with TRBD1. J lost 4 bases, V lost 4 bases, and 1 base had no gene match. This CDR3 region has 14 residues. Germline values: CDR1 LGHDT, CDR2 YNNKEL (reference sequence). This CDR3 is CASSPQGATGELFF. The CDR3 DNA is TGTGCCAGCAGCCCACAGGGGGCCACCGGGGAGCTGTTTTTT.

The chain combines TRBV9 with TRBJ2-5, with D possibly matching TRBD1 (5 bases). CDR1 and CDR2 (germline): SGDLS, YYNGEE. Trimming cost V 3 bases and J 0 bases, with 18 bases left between them. This CDR3 is built from 17 residues. The CDR3 spells CASSAPQGRLYQETQYF. CDR3 DNA: TGTGCCAGCAGCGCCCCCCAGGGCAGATTGTACCAAGAGACCCAGTACTTC.

This sequence joins TRBV30 and TRBJ2-7; D may be TRBD2 (5 bases). V dropped 5 bases and J dropped 7 bases, with 18 bases sitting between them. Germline V gene sequence: CDR1 GTSNPN, CDR2 SVGIG (reference sequence). CDR3 length: 13 amino acids. CDR3 in DNA: TGTGCCTGGCAGTACCGACTATCGGGTGAGCAGTACTTC. Protein: CAWQYRLSGEQYF.

This clone was detected only once. The chain links TRBV5-1 to TRBJ2-1, with a weak D call TRBD1 (6 bases). The germline CDR1 and CDR2 sequences are SGHRS and YFSETQ. This CDR3 comprises 12 residues. The V and J ends lost 4 bases and 9 bases respectively, with 11 bases between them. The CDR3 coding sequence is TGCGCCAGCAGCCGACCAGGGGCTGAGCAGTTCTTC. Protein product: CASSRPGAEQFF.

The genes are TRBV24-1 and TRBJ1-5, with 10 bases matching TRBD1. Germline V gene sequence: CDR1 KGHDR, CDR2 SFDVKD. The CDR3 sequence is 16 residues long. The V and J ends lost 4 bases and 9 bases, in that order; junction bases with no gene match: 11. DNA for the CDR3: TGTGCCACCAGTGACCCGGGACAGGGGCGGGGGACGCCCCAGCATTTT. Encoded protein: CATSDPGQGRGTPQHF.

The rearrangement uses TRBV7-8 and TRBJ2-1; TRBD2 agrees at 8 bases. J was trimmed by 14 bases and V by 5 bases; bases with no gene match: 17. Germline lookup yields CDR1 SGHVS and CDR2 FQNEAQ. The CDR3 length is 15 residues. The DNA of the CDR3 is TGTGCCAGCAGCCGGGGGGGGCGGGAGGCCCCCGGAGAGTTCTTC. This gives the protein CASSRGGREAPGEFF.

The chain is built from TRBV7-9 and TRBJ1-2, with TRBD1 matching 8 bases. CDR1 and CDR2 (germline): SEHNR, FQNEAQ (reference sequence). With V trimmed by 7 bases and J by 3 bases, 10 bases remained unmatched. The CDR3 loop spans 15 amino acids. CDR3: CASIPPDREYYGYTF. The CDR3 bases are TGTGCCAGCATCCCTCCGGACAGGGAATACTATGGCTACACCTTC.

On this clone: Distinct nucleotide sequences in the sample also encode this CDR3. V usage is TRBV2 and J usage is TRBJ1-5; 7 bases match TRBD1. The CDR3 contains 14 residues. Per the germline V gene, CDR1 is SNHLY and CDR2 is FYNNEI. The V and J ends lost 6 bases and 4 bases, in that order; junction bases with no gene match: 6. CDR3 loop: CASRGGTVNQPQHF. DNA for the CDR3: TGTGCCAGCAGGGGCGGGACAGTTAATCAGCCCCAGCATTTT.

This chain uses TRBV2 with TRBJ1-5, with unresolved D. V was pared by 7 bases and J by 3 bases, with 16 bases between. Germline CDR1 SNHLY, CDR2 FYNNEI. The length of the CDR3 is 15 residues. The CDR3 is CASKPEGLYNQPQHF. The CDR3 DNA follows: TGTGCCAGCAAACCAGAGGGCCTATACAATCAGCCCCAGCATTTT.

J is TRBJ1-1 and V is TRBV24-1; 9 bases agree with TRBD1. The V gene end was trimmed by 5 bases and the J gene end by 1 base; junction bases not matched to a gene: 7. Germline CDR1 reads KGHDR; CDR2 reads SFDVKD. The CDR3 has 16 amino acids. Here the CDR3 reads CATSGTGEGWNTEAFF. CDR3 sequence (DNA): TGTGCCACCAGTGGGACAGGGGAAGGTTGGAACACTGAAGCTTTCTTT.

The gene calls are TRBV7-9 and TRBJ2-5; possible D gene TRBD1, 6 bases. Germline assignment: CDR1 SEHNR and CDR2 FQNEAQ (reference sequence). The CDR3 is 16 amino acids. The V end was cut by 4 bases, the J end by 2 bases, with 17 bases between. CDR3 loop: CASSSWGTPSQETQYF. The CDR3 DNA follows: TGTGCCAGCAGCTCGTGGGGGACACCCTCTCAAGAGACCCAGTACTTC.

V usage is TRBV19 and J usage is TRBJ1-1, with 7 bases lining up with TRBD1. V shed 5 bases, J shed 1 base, and the junction held 4 bases outside the gene matches. The CDR3 spans 14 residues. Per germline, CDR1 LNHDA and CDR2 SQIVND (reference sequence). This chain's CDR3 is CASSPQGRNTEAFF. DNA of the CDR3: TGTGCCAGTAGTCCACAGGGGAGGAACACTGAAGCTTTCTTT.

V and J are TRBV9 and TRBJ1-1, with 11 positions matching TRBD1. The length of the CDR3 is 16 residues. V lost 4 bases and J lost 5; bases outside the gene matches: 10. CDR1 and CDR2 from the germline V gene are SGDLS and YYNGEE. CDR3 protein: CASSPSGQGARTEAFF. The CDR3 DNA reads TGTGCCAGCAGCCCTTCCGGACAGGGGGCGCGAACTGAAGCTTTCTTT.

V and J are TRBV10-2 and TRBJ2-1, with 10 positions matching TRBD2. The CDR3 runs to 14 residues. After removal of 6 bases from V and 9 bases from J, the junction contained 8 bases not matched to a gene. In germline, CDR1 is WSHSY, CDR2 SAAADI. For the CDR3, the DNA is TGCGCCAGCAGCCTTCTAGCGGGAGAGGGTGAGCAGTTCTTC. Translating gives CASSLLAGEGEQFF.

The chain is built from TRBV5-1 and TRBJ1-4; D might be TRBD1 (6 bases). Germline V gene sequence: CDR1 SGHRS, CDR2 YFSETQ. Trimming pared 3 bases from V and 4 bases from J, leaving 13 bases between. The CDR3 covers 15 residues. The CDR3 DNA follows: TGCGCCAGCAGCTCCCAAGGGGGTGGTAATGAAAAACTGTTTTTT. It translates to CASSSQGGGNEKLFF.

The chain recombines TRBV10-1 with TRBJ2-3, with TRBD2 identical over 9 bases. V gave up 3 bases and J gave up 2 bases; unmatched junction bases: 3. CDR3 length: 15 amino acids. Germline CDR1 is WNHNN and CDR2 is SYGVQD (reference sequence). CDR3 sequence reads: CASSDGTSTTDTQYF. Written as DNA, the CDR3 is TGCGCCAGCAGTGACGGGACTAGCACCACAGATACGCAGTATTTT.

The V and J genes are TRBV29-1 and TRBJ2-7, with D maybe TRBD1 (5 bases). The CDR3 is made up of 13 amino acids. Trimming took off 4 bases at V and 1 base at J, with 11 bases between the two ends. Germline CDR1 and CDR2: SQVTM and ANQGSEA. The CDR3 protein is CSVVIQGSYEQYF. The CDR3 DNA sequence: TGCAGCGTTGTTATTCAGGGTTCCTACGAGCAGTACTTC.

This clone was detected once. The gene calls are TRBV5-4 and TRBJ2-7; a weak D match, TRBD1 (5 bases). Germline assignment: CDR1 SGHNT and CDR2 YYREEE (reference sequence). The CDR3 is made up of 14 amino acids. V was pared by 2 bases and J by 3 bases, with 12 bases between. The CDR3 nucleotides are TGTGCCAGCAGCTTCCTTGACAGTGGCTACGAGCAGTACTTC. Translating gives CASSFLDSGYEQYF.

V and J are TRBV28 and TRBJ2-2; TRBD2 might be the D (5 bases). CDR3 length equals 13 residues. Germline CDR1 and CDR2: MDHEN and SYDVKM. V shed 3 bases and J shed 6 bases, with 8 bases lying between them. The CDR3 is CASSFAGSGELFF. The CDR3 nucleotides are TGTGCCAGCAGTTTTGCGGGCTCCGGGGAGCTGTTTTTT.

V is TRBV6-5 and J is TRBJ2-7, with a weak D call TRBD2 (6 bases). Between the trimmed V and J ends, which lost 2 bases and 3 bases, there was a span of 11 bases. CDR1 and CDR2 from the germline V gene are MNHEY and SVGAGI. CDR3 length equals 14 residues. DNA for the CDR3: TGTGCCAGCAGTTACACCGGGACTGGCTACGAGCAGTACTTC. It yields the protein CASSYTGTGYEQYF.